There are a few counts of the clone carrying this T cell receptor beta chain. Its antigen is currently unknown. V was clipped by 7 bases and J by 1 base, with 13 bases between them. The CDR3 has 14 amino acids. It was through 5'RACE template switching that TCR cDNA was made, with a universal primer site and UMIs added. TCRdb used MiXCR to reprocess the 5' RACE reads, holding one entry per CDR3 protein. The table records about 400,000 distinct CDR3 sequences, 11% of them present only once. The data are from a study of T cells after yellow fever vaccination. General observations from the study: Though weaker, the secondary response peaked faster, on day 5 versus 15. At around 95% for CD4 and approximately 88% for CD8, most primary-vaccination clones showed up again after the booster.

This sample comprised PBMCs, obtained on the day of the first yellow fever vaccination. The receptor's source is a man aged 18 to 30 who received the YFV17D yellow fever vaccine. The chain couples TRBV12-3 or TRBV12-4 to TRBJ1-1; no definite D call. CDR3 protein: CASISAAGNTEAFF. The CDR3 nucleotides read TGTGCCAGCATCTCAGCAGCTGGGAACACTGAAGCTTTCTTT.